This T cell receptor beta chain was obtained from a study of cytomegalovirus exposure and HLA in healthy donors. General study findings and limits: Most TCR beta V segments were productive about 87% or about 30% of the time in an earlier analysis. Among the sequence variants, a highly shared cluster was likely an artifact of sequencing.

PCR primers comprised 60 Vbeta and 13 Jbeta primers. Only in-frame clones appear in the TCRdb table, and some are missing; sequencing was by immunoSEQ multiplex PCR. The sample lists 150,000 to 200,000 clones; approximately 71% were seen once. This clone was counted a single time. Its antigen is not identified. The donors (healthy individuals) were bone marrow donors. CDR3 length: 14 residues. V was trimmed by 0 bases and J by 5 bases, leaving 8 bases between them. Germline CDR1 MGHRA, CDR2 YSYEKL. V is TRBV4-1 and J is TRBJ2-1; D is possibly TRBD1 (5 bases). Specimen: PBMCs. The sequence came from a girl aged 5-17 years in good health and CMV-seronegative. The CDR3 bases are TGCGCCAGCAGCCAAGAACAGGCAAACAATGAGCAGTTCTTC. It yields the protein CASSQEQANNEQFF.